Following are 3 T cell receptor beta chains from one sample sequenced in a study of siplizumab effects on memory and regulatory T cells. Assay used: immunoSEQ multiplex PCR; TCRdb lists only in-frame clones, some missing. Here the sample spans fewer than 110,000 clones, about 90% being singletons. The sample taken for sequencing was non-Treg CD4+ T cells sorted from blood. These receptors came from a human donor in good health.

This chain links TRBV7-9 with TRBJ2-2, with TRBD2 matching over 10 bases. The length of the CDR3 is 16 residues. The germline CDR1 and CDR2 sequences are SEHNR and FQNEAQ (reference sequence). Germline trimming cut 1 base from V and 4 bases from J; bases unmatched to any gene: 3. CDR3 sequence: CASSLGLAGVTGELFF. In DNA form, the CDR3 reads TGTGCCAGCAGCTTAGGGCTAGCGGGAGTCACCGGGGAGCTGTTTTTT.

The sample holds a few counts of this clone. The J gene is TRBJ2-5, the V gene TRBV6-7, with D perhaps TRBD2 (5 bases). TRBV6-7 is treated as an ORF (open reading frame) with a function not yet certain. Trimming took 6 bases from V and 5 from J, leaving 10 bases between them. The CDR3 loop spans 12 amino acids. The CDR3 DNA reads TGTGCCAGCAGCATTAGCGCGGAGACCCAGTACTTC. It is translated as CASSISAETQYF.

V is TRBV5-5 and J is TRBJ1-1, with 7 bases matching TRBD1. CDR1 and CDR2 (germline): SGHKS, YYEKEE (reference sequence). The CDR3 extends over 14 amino acids. The V gene end was trimmed by 4 bases and the J gene end by 0 bases; junction bases not matched to a gene: 3. The CDR3 sequence: CASSVGTVNTEAFF. Written as DNA, the CDR3 is TGTGCCAGCAGCGTCGGGACAGTGAACACTGAAGCTTTCTTT. Full variable domain (remainder filled in from reference TRBV5-5 and TRBJ1-1): DAGVTQSPTHLIKTRGQQVTLRCSPISGHKSVSWYQQVLGQGPQFIFQYYEKEERGRGNFPDRFSARQFPNYSSELNVNALLLGDSALYLCASSVGTVNTEAFFGQGTRLTVV.